These T cell receptor beta chains were read from a single sample in a study of T cell responses to AZD1222 COVID-19 vaccine. Data came from immunoSEQ multiplex PCR; TCRdb stores just in-frame clones and leaves some out. The sample has about 76,000 clones, over 65% seen once; the top ten hold 27%. Sequencing was performed on peripheral blood, taken 28 days after the second dose of the MenACWY control vaccine. The source is an adult who received the MenACWY meningococcal vaccine as a control. Both conserved end residues are part of each CDR3. The D gene is left open where the match is weak. The size of a clone is reported for some rows only, either as once, few or many, or as a class for expanded clones.

>NA|TRBV30|TRBJ2-2|once
CAWSVRVGELFF
TGTGCCTGGAGTGTTAGGGTCGGGGAGCTGTTTTTT
>NA|TRBV19|TRBJ1-2|NA
CASRFEYGYTF
TGTGCCAGTAGGTTTGAGTATGGCTACACCTTC
>TRBD1|TRBV12-5|TRBJ2-7|NA
CASALTGPTEQYF
TGTGCTAGTGCTTTGACAGGGCCCACCGAGCAGTACTTC
>NA|TRBV19|TRBJ1-5|few
CASTGSNQPQHF
TGTGCCAGTACCGGGAGCAATCAGCCCCAGCATTTT
>NA|TRBV5-1|TRBJ2-3|few
CASSLGGRSGTDTQYF
TGCGCCAGCAGCTTGGGAGGTCGCAGTGGCACAGATACGCAGTATTTT
>TRBD2|TRBV6-5|TRBJ2-2|once
CASAYGRADTGELFF
TGTGCCAGCGCATACGGGAGGGCCGACACCGGGGAGCTGTTTTTT
>NA|TRBV19|TRBJ2-1|NA
CASSIRRGSSKQNEQFF
TGTGCCAGTAGTATCCGCCGGGGGTCGTCTAAACAGAATGAGCAGTTCTTC
>NA|TRBV10-2|TRBJ1-1|NA
CASSESGGNTEAFF
TGCGCCAGCAGTGAGTCTGGAGGGAACACTGAAGCTTTCTTT
>TRBD2|TRBV30|TRBJ2-1|NA
CAVAGRSYNEQFF
TGTGCCGTAGCGGGAAGATCCTACAATGAGCAGTTCTTC
>NA|TRBV10-1|TRBJ2-2|NA
CASSSLGGELFF
TGCGCCAGCAGCAGCTTGGGCGGGGAGCTGTTTTTT
>NA|TRBV7-8|TRBJ1-2|once
CASSLGGDKNYGYTF
TGTGCCAGCAGCTTAGGTGGGGACAAGAACTATGGCTACACCTTC
>NA|TRBV5-6|TRBJ2-1|NA
CASSFGPYYNEQFF
TGTGCCAGCAGCTTTGGCCCTTACTACAATGAGCAGTTCTTC
>NA|TRBV7-2|TRBJ2-5|NA
CASSLLGETQYF
TGTGCCAGCAGCCTCCTGGGAGAGACCCAGTACTTC
>NA|TRBV5-1|TRBJ1-3|NA
CASSLDAEGTGNTIYF
TGCGCCAGCAGCTTGGATGCAGAAGGAACTGGAAACACCATATATTTT
>NA|TRBV19|TRBJ2-2|NA
CASSGHGTTYTGELFF
TGTGCCAGTAGTGGTCACGGGACAACCTACACCGGGGAGCTGTTTTTT
>NA|TRBV7-3|TRBJ2-1|once
CASSFFPSSYNEQFF
TGTGCCAGCAGCTTTTTCCCAAGCTCCTACAATGAGCAGTTCTTC
>TRBD1|TRBV5-5|TRBJ2-1|NA
CASSFGTGSYNEQFF
TGTGCCAGCAGTTTCGGGACAGGCTCCTACAATGAGCAGTTCTTC
>NA|TRBV4-1|TRBJ1-2|few
CASSPSGGAAINYGYTF
TGCGCCAGCAGCCCCAGTGGAGGGGCTGCGATTAACTATGGCTACACCTTC
>NA|TRBV4-3|TRBJ1-1|NA
CASSQDGSRTEAFF
TGCGCCAGCAGCCAAGATGGGTCGCGGACTGAAGCTTTCTTT
>TRBD2|TRBV4-2|TRBJ2-1|once
CASRHSAGVEFF
TGTGCCAGCAGACACAGCGCGGGAGTCGAGTTCTTC
>TRBD1|TRBV7-9|TRBJ2-7|NA
CASSVGTGYVSDEQYF
TGTGCCAGCAGCGTCGGGACAGGGTATGTATCGGACGAGCAGTACTTC
>NA|TRBV6-6|TRBJ2-1|NA
CASSYSSVNEQFF
TGTGCCAGCAGTTACTCGAGTGTCAATGAGCAGTTCTTC
>NA|TRBV2|TRBJ1-5|NA
CASTADDNQPQHF
TGTGCCAGCACGGCAGACGACAATCAGCCCCAGCATTTT
>TRBD2|TRBV2|TRBJ2-7|NA
CASGGRASYEQYF
TGTGCCAGCGGGGGGAGGGCCAGCTACGAGCAGTACTTC
>NA|TRBV9|TRBJ1-5|NA
CASSEGWGGNQPQHF
TGTGCCAGCAGCGAGGGTTGGGGGGGCAATCAGCCCCAGCATTTT
>NA|TRBV11-3|TRBJ2-1|NA
CASSLDRGLGEQFF
TGTGCCAGCAGCTTAGATCGAGGTTTGGGTGAGCAGTTCTTC
>NA|TRBV1|TRBJ2-7|NA
CTSSQLLPGLQPGEQYF
TGCACCAGCAGCCAACTTCTACCGGGACTCCAACCGGGCGAGCAGTACTTC
>NA|TRBV3-1/TRBV3-2|TRBJ2-6|NA
CASVWGPNSGANVLTF
TGTGCCAGCGTTTGGGGGCCTAACTCTGGGGCCAACGTCCTGACTTTC
>NA|TRBV6-5|TRBJ2-2|few
CASSWSRDTGELFF
TGTGCCAGCAGTTGGTCGAGGGACACCGGGGAGCTGTTTTTT
>TRBD1|TRBV11-2|TRBJ1-6|NA
CASSLHPGQGTSPLHF
TGTGCCAGCAGCTTACATCCGGGACAGGGTACTTCACCCCTCCACTTT
>NA|TRBV4-1|TRBJ2-1|NA
CASSPLDRSNEQFF
TGCGCCAGCAGCCCTTTGGACAGAAGCAATGAGCAGTTCTTC
>NA|TRBV5-4|TRBJ1-1|NA
CASRRGQTNTEAFF
TGTGCCAGCAGGAGGGGACAAACGAACACTGAAGCTTTCTTT
>TRBD1|TRBV6-1|TRBJ1-1|few
CASSEGIPGQSEAFF
TGTGCCAGCAGTGAAGGGATTCCGGGACAGTCTGAAGCTTTCTTT
>NA|TRBV11-2|TRBJ1-1|NA
CASSPGLLRGEAFF
TGTGCCAGCAGCCCGGGACTCCTGAGGGGTGAAGCTTTCTTT
>TRBD1|TRBV11-2|TRBJ2-7|NA
CASTRTGQGRDEQYF
TGTGCCAGCACCCGAACCGGACAGGGAAGGGACGAGCAGTACTTC
>TRBD2|TRBV11-2|TRBJ2-1|NA
CASSFGVGRGHNEQFF
TGTGCCAGCAGCTTTGGTGTCGGGAGGGGACACAATGAGCAGTTCTTC
>TRBD2|TRBV9|TRBJ2-1|NA
CASSVEGAGINEQFF
TGTGCCAGCAGCGTAGAAGGAGCGGGGATCAATGAGCAGTTCTTC
>TRBD2|TRBV28|TRBJ2-1|NA
CASSQPPSGGDNEQFF
TGTGCCAGCAGTCAACCCCCAAGCGGGGGGGACAATGAGCAGTTCTTC